The source of this TCR beta chain is a study of control samples from healthy donors and cancer patients. This clone was observed a few times. Germline CDR1 is LGHDT and CDR2 is YNNKEL (reference sequence). The CDR3 sequence is 10 residues long. Trimming took off 6 bases at V and 7 bases at J, with 6 bases between the two ends. The repertoire was sequenced with immunoSEQ multiplex PCR; TCRdb's copy has only in-frame clones and lacks some. Of about 160,000 clones in the sample, 80% to 90% were seen once. The rearrangement uses TRBV3-1 (or the pseudogene TRBV3-2) and TRBJ2-5; D unclear. The clonotype was recovered from a man aged 25 to 45 in good health. Sequenced sample: blood. This CDR3 is CASSSGTQYF. DNA of the CDR3: TGTGCCAGCAGTTCGGGGACCCAGTACTTC.